The T cell receptor (beta chain) under discussion was sequenced for a study of memory CD4+ T cells and cytomegalovirus serostatus. General study points: CD4+ memory repertoires contained 67 of 164 reported CMV TCRbeta sequences.

The sort gate was single viable CD3+CD4+CD8-CD45RO+ cells for memory CD4+ T cells. Sequencing used immunoSEQ multiplex PCR; TCRdb keeps in-frame clones, though not all of them. The sample includes about 38,000 clones, approximately 79% seen only once; the top ten take roughly 5.2%. As to this clone: The antigen remains unidentified.

Sequences were obtained from memory CD4+ T cells from blood. This TCR was recovered from an adult in good health and CMV-seropositive.

The CDR3 DNA sequence: TGCGCCAGCAGCCCAACAGGGACAACTAATGAAAAACTGTTTTTT. This translates into CASSPTGTTNEKLFF. The chain employs TRBV5-1 and TRBJ1-4; tentatively, D is TRBD1 (6 bases). This CDR3 is built from 15 residues. V was cut by 4 bases and J by 0 bases, with 10 bases left in between. The germline gives CDR1 SGHRS, CDR2 YFSETQ.